The present TCR beta chain was sequenced within a study of T cells after somatic rescue of genetic block. CDR1 SGDLS and CDR2 YYNGEE come from the germline V gene. CDR3 length: 16 amino acids. J gave up 5 bases and V 4 bases, and 7 bases lay outside the gene matches. The repertoire was sequenced with immunoSEQ multiplex PCR; TCRdb's copy has only in-frame clones and lacks some. This table holds fewer than 15,000 clones, over 65% found once. The chain couples TRBV9 to TRBJ2-1, with 12 bases identical to TRBD2. Material: peripheral blood mononuclear cells (PBMCs). This TCR was sampled from a boy younger than 18. This chain's CDR3 is CASSSGLAGRHNEQFF. In nucleotides, the CDR3 is TGTGCCAGCAGCTCCGGACTAGCGGGGAGGCACAATGAGCAGTTCTTC.